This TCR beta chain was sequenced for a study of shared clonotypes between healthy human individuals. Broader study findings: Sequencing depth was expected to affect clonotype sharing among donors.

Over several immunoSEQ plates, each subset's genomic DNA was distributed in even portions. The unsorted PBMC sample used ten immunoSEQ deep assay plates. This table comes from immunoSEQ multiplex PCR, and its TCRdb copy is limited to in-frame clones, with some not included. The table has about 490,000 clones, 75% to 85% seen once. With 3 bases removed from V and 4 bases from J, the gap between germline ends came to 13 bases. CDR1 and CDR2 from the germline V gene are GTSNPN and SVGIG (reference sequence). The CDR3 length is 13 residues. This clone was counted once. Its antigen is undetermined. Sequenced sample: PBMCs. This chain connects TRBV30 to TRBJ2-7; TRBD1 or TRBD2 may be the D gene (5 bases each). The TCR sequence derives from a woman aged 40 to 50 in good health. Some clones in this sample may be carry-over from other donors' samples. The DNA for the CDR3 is TGTGCCTGGAGCCGAGGGGATCTATACGAGCAGTACTTC. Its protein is CAWSRGDLYEQYF.